This TCR beta chain was captured in a study of T cells in Graves' hyperthyroidism and ophthalmopathy. Study-wide results and caveats: A 13 V-J signature model discriminated ophthalmopathy versus stable hyperthyroidism.

RNA transcripts yielded amplified TCR beta CDR3 regions. First-round RT-PCR targeting the TCR CDR3 was performed with the HTBI primer set. One entry per CDR3 protein, called by TCRdb with MiXCR from the multiplex PCR reads. The sample carries some 500,000 distinct CDR3 sequences, approximately 14% recorded once. This clonotype has at least ten counts. Its target is unknown. V was trimmed by 3 bases and J by 8 bases, leaving 16 bases between them. Germline V gene sequence: CDR1 KGHSH, CDR2 LQKENI. CDR3 length equals 15 residues. Input material: blood. The rearrangement links TRBV18 to TRBJ1-4, with D perhaps matching TRBD1 (5 bases). The sequence came from a woman under 30 with Graves' hyperthyroidism. For the CDR3, the DNA is TGTGCCAGCTCACCCGGGACGGAAGGAGGGGAAAAACTGTTTTTT. It codes for CASSPGTEGGEKLFF.